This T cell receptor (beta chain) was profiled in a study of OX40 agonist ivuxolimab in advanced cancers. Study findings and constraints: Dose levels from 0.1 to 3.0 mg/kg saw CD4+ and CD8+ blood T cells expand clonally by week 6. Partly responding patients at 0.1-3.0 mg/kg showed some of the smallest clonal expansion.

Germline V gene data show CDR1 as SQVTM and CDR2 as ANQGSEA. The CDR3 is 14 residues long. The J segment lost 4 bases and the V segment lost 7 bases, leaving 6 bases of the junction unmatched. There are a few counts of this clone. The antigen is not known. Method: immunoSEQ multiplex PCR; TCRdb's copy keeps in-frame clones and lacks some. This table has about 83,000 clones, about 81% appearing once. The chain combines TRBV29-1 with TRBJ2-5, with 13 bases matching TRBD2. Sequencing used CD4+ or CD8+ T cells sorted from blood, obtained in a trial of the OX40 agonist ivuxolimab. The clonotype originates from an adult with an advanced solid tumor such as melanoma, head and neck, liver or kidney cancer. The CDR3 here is CSGGGLAGAETQYF. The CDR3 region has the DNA TGCAGCGGAGGAGGACTAGCGGGGGCAGAGACCCAGTACTTC.